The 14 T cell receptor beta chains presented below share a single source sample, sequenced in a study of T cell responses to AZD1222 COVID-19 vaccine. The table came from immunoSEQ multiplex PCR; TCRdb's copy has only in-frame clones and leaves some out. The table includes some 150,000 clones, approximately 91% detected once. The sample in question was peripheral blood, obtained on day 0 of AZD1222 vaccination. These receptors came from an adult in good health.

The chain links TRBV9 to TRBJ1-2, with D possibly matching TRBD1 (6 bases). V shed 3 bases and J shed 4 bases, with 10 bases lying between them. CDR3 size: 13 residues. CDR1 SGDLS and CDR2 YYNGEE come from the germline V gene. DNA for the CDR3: TGTGCCAGCAGCGGGGGACACTCCTATGGCTACACCTTC. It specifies CASSGGHSYGYTF.

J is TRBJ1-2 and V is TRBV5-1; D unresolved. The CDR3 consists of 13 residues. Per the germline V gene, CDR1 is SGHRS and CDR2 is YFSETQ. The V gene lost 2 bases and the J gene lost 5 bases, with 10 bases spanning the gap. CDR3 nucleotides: TGCGCCAGCAGCTTAACACAGAAGTATGGCTACACCTTC. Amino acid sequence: CASSLTQKYGYTF.

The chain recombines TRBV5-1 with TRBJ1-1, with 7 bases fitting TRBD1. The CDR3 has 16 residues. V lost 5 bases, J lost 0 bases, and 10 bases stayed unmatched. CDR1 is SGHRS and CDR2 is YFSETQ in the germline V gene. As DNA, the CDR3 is TGCGCCAGCAGTACCGACAGGGCGAGCATGAACACTGAAGCTTTCTTT. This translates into CASSTDRASMNTEAFF. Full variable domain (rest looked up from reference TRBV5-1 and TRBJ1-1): KAGVTQTPRYLIKTRGQQVTLSCSPISGHRSVSWYQQTPGQGLQFLFEYFSETQRNKGNFPGRFSGRQFSNSRSEMNVSTLELGDSALYLCASSTDRASMNTEAFFGQGTRLTVV.

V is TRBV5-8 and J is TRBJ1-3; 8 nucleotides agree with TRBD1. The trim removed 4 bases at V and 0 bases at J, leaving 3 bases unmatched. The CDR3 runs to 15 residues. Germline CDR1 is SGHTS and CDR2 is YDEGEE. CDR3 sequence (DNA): TGTGCCAGCAGCCCCAGGGGGCACTCTGGAAACACCATATATTTT. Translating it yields CASSPRGHSGNTIYF.

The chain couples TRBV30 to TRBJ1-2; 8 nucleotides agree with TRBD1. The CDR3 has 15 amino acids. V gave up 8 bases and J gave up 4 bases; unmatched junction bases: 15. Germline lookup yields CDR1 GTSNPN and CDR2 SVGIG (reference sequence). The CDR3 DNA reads TGTGCCCAGGTACAGGGGGGTACCGGCGGCTATGGCTACACCTTC. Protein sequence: CAQVQGGTGGYGYTF.

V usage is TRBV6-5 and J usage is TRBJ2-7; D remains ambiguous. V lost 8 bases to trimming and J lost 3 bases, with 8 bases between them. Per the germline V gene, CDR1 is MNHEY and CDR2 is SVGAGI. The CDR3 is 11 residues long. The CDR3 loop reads CASGRLYEQYF. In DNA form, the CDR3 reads TGTGCCAGCGGAAGGCTCTACGAGCAGTACTTC.

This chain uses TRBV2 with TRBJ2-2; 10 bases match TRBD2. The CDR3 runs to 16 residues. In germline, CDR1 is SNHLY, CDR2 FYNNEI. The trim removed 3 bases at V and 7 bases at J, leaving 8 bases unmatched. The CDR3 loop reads CASSDQLAGFGGELFF. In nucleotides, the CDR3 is TGTGCCAGCAGTGATCAACTAGCGGGGTTTGGCGGGGAGCTGTTTTTT.

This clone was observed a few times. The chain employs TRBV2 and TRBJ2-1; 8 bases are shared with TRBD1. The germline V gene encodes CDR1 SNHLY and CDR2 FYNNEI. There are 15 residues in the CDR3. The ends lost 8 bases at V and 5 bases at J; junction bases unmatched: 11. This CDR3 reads CASSRQGRSDNEQFF. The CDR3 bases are TGTGCCAGCTCGAGACAGGGGAGATCCGACAATGAGCAGTTCTTC. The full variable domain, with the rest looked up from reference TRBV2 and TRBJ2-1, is EPEVTQTPSHQVTQMGQEVILRCVPISNHLYFYWYRQILGQKVEFLVSFYNNEISEKSEIFDDQFSVERPDGSNFTLKIRSTKLEDSAMYFCASSRQGRSDNEQFFGPGTRLTVL.

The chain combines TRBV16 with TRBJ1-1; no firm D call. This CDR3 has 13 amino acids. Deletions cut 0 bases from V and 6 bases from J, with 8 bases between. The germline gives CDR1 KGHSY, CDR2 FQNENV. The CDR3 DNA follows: TGTGCCAGCAGCCAATCGACGAGAGCTGAAGCTTTCTTT. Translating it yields CASSQSTRAEAFF.

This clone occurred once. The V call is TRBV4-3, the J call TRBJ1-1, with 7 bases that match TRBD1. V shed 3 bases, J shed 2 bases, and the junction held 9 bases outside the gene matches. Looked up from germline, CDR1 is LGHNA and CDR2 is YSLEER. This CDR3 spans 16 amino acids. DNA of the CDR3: TGCGCCAGCAGCCAGGACACCGGGACAGTTAACACTGAAGCTTTCTTT. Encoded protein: CASSQDTGTVNTEAFF.

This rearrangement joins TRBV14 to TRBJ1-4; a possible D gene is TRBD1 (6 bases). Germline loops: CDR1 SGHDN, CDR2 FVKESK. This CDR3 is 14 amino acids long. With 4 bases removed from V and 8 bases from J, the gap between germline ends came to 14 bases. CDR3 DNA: TGTGCCAGCAGCCGGACGGGGGCCTGGGAAAAACTGTTTTTT. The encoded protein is CASSRTGAWEKLFF.

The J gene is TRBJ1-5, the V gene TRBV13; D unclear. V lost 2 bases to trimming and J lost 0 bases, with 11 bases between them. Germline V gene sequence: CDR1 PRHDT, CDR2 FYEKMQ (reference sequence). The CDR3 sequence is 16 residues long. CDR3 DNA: TGTGCCAGCAGCTTATCGGGCAGTATTAGCAATCAGCCCCAGCATTTT. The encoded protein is CASSLSGSISNQPQHF.

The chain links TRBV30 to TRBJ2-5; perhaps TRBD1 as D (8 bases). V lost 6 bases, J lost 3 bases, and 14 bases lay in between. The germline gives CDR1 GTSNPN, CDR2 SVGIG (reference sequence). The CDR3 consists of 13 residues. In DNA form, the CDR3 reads TGTGCCTGCTTACAGGGGGGGGAAGAGACCCAGTACTTC. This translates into CACLQGGEETQYF.

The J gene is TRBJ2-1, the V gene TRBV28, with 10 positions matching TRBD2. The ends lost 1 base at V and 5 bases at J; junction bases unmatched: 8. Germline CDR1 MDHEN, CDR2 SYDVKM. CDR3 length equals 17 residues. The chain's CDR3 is CASSLSSSGRLNNEQFF. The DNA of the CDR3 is TGTGCCAGCAGTTTATCTAGTAGCGGGAGGCTAAACAATGAGCAGTTCTTC.